Following are 21 T cell receptor beta chains from one sample sequenced in a study of T cells in Graves' hyperthyroidism and ophthalmopathy. TCR beta CDR3 region amplification was performed from RNA transcripts. Carried out on the TCR CDR3, a first-round RT-PCR used the HTBI primer set. MiXCR was run by TCRdb on the multiplex PCR reads, yielding one entry per CDR3 protein. The sample carries 500,000 or so distinct CDR3 sequences, around 15% recorded once. Input material: blood. Source of these receptors: a woman in her twenties or thirties with Graves' ophthalmopathy.

This rearrangement joins TRBV7-6 to TRBJ2-7; TRBD2 matches 10 bases. V shed 5 bases and J 7 bases; nucleotides not matched to a gene: 11. CDR1 and CDR2 from the germline V gene are SGHVS and FNYEAQ. This CDR3 has 15 amino acids. The CDR3 here is CASSPLSGRAWEQYF. For the CDR3, the DNA is TGTGCCAGCAGCCCTCTCAGCGGGAGGGCCTGGGAGCAGTACTTC.

The rearrangement joins TRBV4-2 to TRBJ2-3; weak D call: TRBD2 (6 bases). Looked up from germline, CDR1 is LGHNA and CDR2 is YNFKEQ. With 3 bases removed from V and 0 bases from J, the gap between germline ends came to 13 bases. The CDR3 is made up of 16 amino acids. This CDR3 reads CASSHEESGSTDTQYF. In DNA form, the CDR3 reads TGTGCCAGCAGCCACGAGGAGAGCGGGAGCACAGATACGCAGTATTTT.

This clonotype was seen many times. CDR3 region: CASSIERNTEAFF. CDR3 DNA: TGTGCCAGCAGTATAGAGAGAAACACTGAAGCTTTCTTT. This chain connects TRBV6-1 to TRBJ1-1, with D unclear. There are 13 residues in the CDR3. Trimming left V 5 bases short and J 2 bases short, with 9 bases between. Germline V gene lookup returns CDR1 MNHNS and CDR2 SASEGT.

This clonotype was counted many times. The chain recombines TRBV30 with TRBJ2-1; D call uncertain. Trimming removed 3 bases at V and 11 bases at J, with 11 bases between. CDR1 and CDR2 from the germline V gene are GTSNPN and SVGIG (reference sequence). The CDR3 has 11 amino acids. CDR3 in amino acids: CAWRLGSKQFF. CDR3 DNA: TGTGCCTGGAGGCTGGGGTCCAAGCAGTTCTTC.

The chain employs TRBV9 and TRBJ2-2; 8 bases line up with TRBD2. The CDR3 length is 16 residues. Germline CDR1 SGDLS, CDR2 YYNGEE. Germline trimming cut 4 bases from V and 4 bases from J; bases unmatched to any gene: 9. CDR3 DNA sequence: TGTGCCAGCAGCCCCGGGGGCGGGAGGCCCACCGGGGAGCTGTTTTTT. It specifies CASSPGGGRPTGELFF.

This clonotype was picked up many times. This chain joins TRBV29-1 and TRBJ2-7, with a tentative D call TRBD2 (7 bases). V lost 4 bases and J 3 bases, leaving 16 bases between the germline ends. This CDR3 region has 14 residues. CDR1 is SQVTM and CDR2 is ANQGSEA in the germline V gene. CDR3: CSVGGGGRGYEQYF. CDR3 nucleotide sequence: TGCAGCGTTGGAGGGGGGGGTCGCGGCTACGAGCAGTACTTC.

As concerns this clonotype: This may be a read error: a much more frequent sequence differs by one nucleotide. This chain connects TRBV7-9 to TRBJ2-2, with 12 bases matching TRBD1. In germline, CDR1 is SEHNR, CDR2 FQNEAQ (reference sequence). This CDR3 is built from 20 residues. V was clipped by 4 bases and J by 7 bases; unmatched bases: 19. CDR3: CASSSYLGQGAAEDIGELFF. The CDR3 nucleotides read TGTGCCAGCAGCTCCTACTTGGGACAGGGGGCGGCGGAGGACATCGGGGAGCTGTTTTTT.

This clonotype was picked up many times. The chain has TRBV12-3 or TRBV12-4 and TRBJ1-1, with 7 bases matching TRBD1. This CDR3 spans 15 amino acids. The V and J ends lost 5 bases and 3 bases, in that order; junction bases with no gene match: 9. The CDR3: CASSHPQGPDTEAFF. CDR3 bases: TGTGCCAGCAGTCACCCACAGGGGCCCGACACTGAAGCTTTCTTT.

This clonotype was seen a few times. The CDR3 region has the DNA TGTGCCAGCAGCCCTCCCCAGGGGGGGGATATTGGTGGCTACACCTTC. Amino acid sequence: CASSPPQGGDIGGYTF. V usage is TRBV7-9 and J usage is TRBJ1-2; 7 nucleotides agree with TRBD1. The CDR3 sequence is 16 residues long. The germline gives CDR1 SEHNR, CDR2 FQNEAQ (reference sequence). V shed 5 bases and J 7 bases; nucleotides not matched to a gene: 16.

This clonotype was observed many times. The chain employs TRBV3-1 and TRBJ1-6; D is perhaps TRBD1 (5 bases). CDR3 length: 16 residues. CDR1 LGHDT and CDR2 YNNKEL come from the germline V gene (reference sequence). Trimming cost V 5 bases and J 1 base, with 12 bases left between them. The chain's CDR3 is CASSSAGGSYNSPLHF. In DNA, the CDR3 is TGTGCCAGCAGCAGTGCCGGGGGGTCCTATAATTCACCCCTCCACTTT.

This clonotype was recorded at least ten times. The chain couples TRBV6-1 to TRBJ2-2; 7 bases line up with TRBD2. Germline trimming cut 6 bases from V and 6 bases from J; bases unmatched to any gene: 7. Germline V lookup: CDR1 MNHNS, CDR2 SASEGT. This CDR3 is 14 amino acids long. CDR3 sequence reads: CASSSTSVPGELFF. The CDR3 DNA reads TGTGCCAGCAGCTCCACTAGCGTGCCCGGGGAGCTGTTTTTT.

This clonotype came up a few times. The chain combines TRBV6-1 with TRBJ2-3; possible D gene TRBD2, 7 bases. CDR1 is MNHNS, CDR2 SASEGT, per germline. The CDR3 spans 17 residues. Deletions cut 2 bases from V and 3 bases from J, with 18 bases between. CDR3 bases: TGTGCCAGCAGTGAAAGAAGGGGGGGGTTAGCAACAGATACGCAGTATTTT. As protein: CASSERRGGLATDTQYF.

As to this clonotype: At one end the junction does not follow the germline gene, possibly because of a read error. The chain employs TRBV4-3 and TRBJ2-1; D unclear. Germline values: CDR1 LGHNA, CDR2 YSLEER. CDR3 length equals 18 residues. This CDR3 is CASSQDGVSLISYNERFF. CDR3 sequence (DNA): TGCGCCAGCAGCCAAGATGGGGTTAGCCTTATCTCCTACAATGAGCGGTTCTTC.

The chain joins TRBV4-1 to TRBJ2-3, with D possibly matching TRBD2 (5 bases). CDR1 MGHRA and CDR2 YSYEKL come from the germline V gene. Trimming took off 5 bases at V and 2 bases at J, with 11 bases between the two ends. The CDR3 spans 14 residues. DNA for the CDR3: TGCGCCAGCAGCTCGGGAATCCCCACAGATACGCAGTATTTT. Its translation is CASSSGIPTDTQYF.

This clonotype was recorded at least ten times. This chain uses TRBV5-1 with TRBJ2-3; 8 positions match TRBD1. In germline, CDR1 is SGHRS, CDR2 YFSETQ. The CDR3 runs 13 residues. V was pared by 4 bases and J by 3 bases, with 1 base of the junction left unmatched. The CDR3 is CASSNRGTDTQYF. CDR3 bases: TGCGCCAGCAGCAACAGGGGGACAGATACGCAGTATTTT.

This clonotype showed up many times. The chain employs TRBV20-1 and TRBJ2-5; D is unresolved. CDR3 length: 10 residues. Trimming took off 8 bases at V and 0 bases at J, with 4 bases between the two ends. In germline, CDR1 is DFQATT, CDR2 SNEGSKA (reference sequence). This CDR3 reads CSLYQETQYF. CDR3 DNA: TGCAGTCTGTACCAAGAGACCCAGTACTTC.

This clonotype appeared many times. V and J are TRBV28 and TRBJ1-1; D is possibly TRBD1 (5 bases). CDR3 size: 14 residues. Trimming cost V 2 bases and J 10 bases, with 17 bases left between them. Germline CDR1 MDHEN, CDR2 SYDVKM. The CDR3 is CASSLGGRDSRAFF. Written as DNA, the CDR3 is TGTGCCAGCAGTTTAGGCGGCAGGGACTCTCGAGCTTTCTTT. The whole variable domain, remainder taken from reference TRBV28 and TRBJ1-1, is DVKVTQSSRYLVKRTGEKVFLECVQDMDHENMFWYRQDPGLGLRLIYFSYDVKMKEKGDIPEGYSVSREKKERFSLILESASTNQTSMYLCASSLGGRDSRAFFGQGTRLTVV.

This clonotype was counted at least ten times. V gene TRBV12-3 or TRBV12-4 combines with J gene TRBJ1-1, with D hard to call. V dropped 5 bases and J dropped 9 bases, with 19 bases sitting between them. The CDR3 contains 14 residues. In DNA, the CDR3 is TGTGCCAGCAGTACCGAAGACTGGCCTGTTAAAGCTTTCTTT. This sequence encodes CASSTEDWPVKAFF.

This clonotype was recorded a few times. The rearrangement uses TRBV18 and TRBJ2-3; D gene uncertain. The CDR3 extends over 14 amino acids. Per the germline V gene, CDR1 is KGHSH and CDR2 is LQKENI. Between the trimmed V and J ends, which lost 3 bases and 2 bases, there was a span of 9 bases. DNA of the CDR3: TGTGCCAGCTCACCCCCCCAGGCCACAGATACGCAGTATTTT. It is translated as CASSPPQATDTQYF.

The CDR3 reads CATSRDGGDEAFF. The CDR3 DNA reads TGTGCCACCAGCAGAGATGGGGGGGATGAAGCTTTCTTT. The chain has TRBV15 and TRBJ1-1; D might be TRBD1 (5 bases). The CDR3 covers 13 residues. Trimming left V 0 bases short and J 7 bases short, with 9 bases between. Per germline, CDR1 LNHNV and CDR2 YYDKDF (reference sequence).

This clonotype was recorded at least ten times. This chain uses TRBV11-2 with TRBJ2-7; D could derive from TRBD1 or TRBD2 (7 bases each). Between the trimmed V and J ends, which lost 0 bases and 11 bases, there was a span of 14 bases. The CDR3 extends over 13 amino acids. Looked up from germline, CDR1 is SGHAT and CDR2 is FQNNGV. The CDR3 reads CASSLEGGGSEYF. The CDR3 DNA is TGTGCCAGCAGCTTAGAGGGAGGGGGCAGTGAGTACTTC.